One and the same sample provided the 4 T cell receptor beta chains below, sequenced in a study of blood T cell repertoires in COVID-19. TCRdb's table, derived via immunoSEQ multiplex PCR, lists solely in-frame clones and lacks some. The sample yields about 50,000 clones, 75% to 90% seen once. Specimen: peripheral blood. The receptors stem from a woman older than 75 with COVID-19, enrolled during active disease.

The chain couples TRBV6-5 to TRBJ2-2; 10 bases agree with TRBD2. Trimming at V came to 4 bases and at J to 5 bases, leaving 4 bases not matched to a gene. CDR1 is MNHEY, CDR2 SVGAGI, per germline. The CDR3 is 15 amino acids. The CDR3: CASSFERGGTGELFF. The CDR3 DNA is TGTGCCAGCAGTTTCGAGCGGGGGGGGACCGGGGAGCTGTTTTTT.

The chain has TRBV28 and TRBJ1-5, with D hard to call. The CDR3 runs to 13 residues. Trimming took off 6 bases at V and 7 bases at J, with 13 bases between the two ends. Looked up from germline, CDR1 is MDHEN and CDR2 is SYDVKM. The CDR3 sequence is CASSRDTAQPQHF. In DNA form, the CDR3 reads TGTGCCAGCAGCCGCGACACAGCCCAGCCCCAGCATTTT.

V and J are TRBV19 and TRBJ1-1; D might be TRBD1 (5 bases). This CDR3 has 15 amino acids. CDR1 and CDR2 (germline): LNHDA, SQIVND (reference sequence). The V and J ends lost 6 bases and 1 base respectively, with 15 bases between them. CDR3 nucleotides: TGTGCCAGTAGCTCAGGGTTAGGTCGGAACACTGAAGCTTTCTTT. This sequence encodes CASSSGLGRNTEAFF. Full variable domain (missing parts from reference TRBV19 and TRBJ1-1): DGGITQSPKYLFRKEGQNVTLSCEQNLNHDAMYWYRQDPGQGLRLIYYSQIVNDFQKGDIAEGYSVSREKKESFPLTVTSAQKNPTAFYLCASSSGLGRNTEAFFGQGTRLTVV.

This chain joins TRBV30 and TRBJ2-7; 11 bases are shared with TRBD2. The CDR3 totals 14 residues. CDR1 GTSNPN and CDR2 SVGIG come from the germline V gene (reference sequence). With V trimmed by 5 bases and J by 3 bases, 6 bases remained unmatched. In DNA, the CDR3 is TGTGCCTGGGCTTTAGCGGGGGGGTACTACGAGCAGTACTTC. Its protein is CAWALAGGYYEQYF.